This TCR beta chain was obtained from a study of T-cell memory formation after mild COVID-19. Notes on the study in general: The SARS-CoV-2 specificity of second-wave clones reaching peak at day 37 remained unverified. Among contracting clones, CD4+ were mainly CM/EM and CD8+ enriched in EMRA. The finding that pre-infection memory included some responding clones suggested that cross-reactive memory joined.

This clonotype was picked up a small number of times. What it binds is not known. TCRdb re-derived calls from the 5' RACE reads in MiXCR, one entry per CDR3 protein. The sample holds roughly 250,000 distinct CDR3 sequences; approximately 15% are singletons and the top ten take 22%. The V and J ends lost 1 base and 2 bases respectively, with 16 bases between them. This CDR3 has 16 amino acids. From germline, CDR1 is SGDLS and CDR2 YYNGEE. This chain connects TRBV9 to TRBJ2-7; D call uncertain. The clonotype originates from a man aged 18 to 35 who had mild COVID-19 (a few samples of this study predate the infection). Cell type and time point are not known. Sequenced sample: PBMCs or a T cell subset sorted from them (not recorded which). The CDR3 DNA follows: TGTGCCAGCAGCGTACCCCGGCAAACCTTCCCCTACGAGCAGTACTTC. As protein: CASSVPRQTFPYEQYF.